This T cell receptor (beta chain) was sequenced during a study of blood T cell repertoires in COVID-19. Looking at the study overall: Some COVID-19 samples were acute and others convalescent; all came from the United States, Italy and Spain. T cells, B-cell-depleted T cells, or PBMCs provided the cDNA or gDNA that served as material.

Authors' analysis steps: Reference gene primer amplification gave estimated nucleated cell counts. Sequencing was performed with immunoSEQ multiplex PCR; in TCRdb, only in-frame clones are kept and a portion is missing. V and J calls and clone size are copied from that table; D and trimming were computed from the DNA. The sample records 150,000 to 200,000 clones, 80% to 85% being singletons. V dropped 1 base and J dropped 0 bases, with 12 bases sitting between them. This CDR3 is 16 amino acids long. Looked up from germline, CDR1 is LNHDA and CDR2 is SQIVND (reference sequence). The V gene is TRBV19, the J gene TRBJ1-2; D perhaps matches TRBD1 (5 bases). The clonotype originates from a human donor with acute or convalescent COVID-19. The donor label of this sample is uncertain. Sequencing input: peripheral blood. CDR3 amino acids: CASSIGGTTANYGYTF. The CDR3 nucleotides read TGTGCCAGTAGTATAGGGGGCACAACGGCTAACTATGGCTACACCTTC.